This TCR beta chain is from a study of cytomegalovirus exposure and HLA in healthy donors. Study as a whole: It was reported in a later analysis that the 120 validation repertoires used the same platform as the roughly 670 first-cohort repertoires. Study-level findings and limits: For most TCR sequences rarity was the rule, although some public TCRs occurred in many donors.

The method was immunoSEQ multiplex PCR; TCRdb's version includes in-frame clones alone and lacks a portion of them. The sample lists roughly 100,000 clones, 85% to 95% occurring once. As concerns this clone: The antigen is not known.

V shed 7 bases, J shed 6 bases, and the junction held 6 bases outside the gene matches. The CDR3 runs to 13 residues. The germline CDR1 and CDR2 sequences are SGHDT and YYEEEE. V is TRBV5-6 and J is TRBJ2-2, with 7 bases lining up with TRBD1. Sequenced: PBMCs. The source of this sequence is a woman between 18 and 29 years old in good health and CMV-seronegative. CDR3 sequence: CASVLGQAGELFF. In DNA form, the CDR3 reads TGTGCCAGCGTCCTAGGACAGGCCGGGGAGCTGTTTTTT.